Following are 7 T cell receptor beta chains from one sample sequenced in a study of blood T cell repertoires in COVID-19. Method: immunoSEQ multiplex PCR; TCRdb's copy keeps in-frame clones and lacks some. The sample consists of about 360,000 clones, around 84% of them appearing once. The material sequenced was peripheral blood. The receptor source for this set is a human donor with acute or convalescent COVID-19. The donor label of this sample is uncertain.

The V and J genes are TRBV12-3 or TRBV12-4 and TRBJ1-2, with D possibly being TRBD1 (6 bases). Trimming left V 3 bases short and J 5 bases short, with 10 bases between. The CDR3 loop spans 13 amino acids. CDR3 region: CASSFQGPYGYTF. The CDR3 DNA follows: TGTGCCAGCAGTTTTCAGGGGCCTTATGGCTACACCTTC.

This clone was counted a few times. The rearrangement joins TRBV5-1 to TRBJ1-1; D gene unclear. CDR3 length: 12 residues. Germline V CDR1 and CDR2: SGHRS, YFSETQ. Trimming took off 5 bases at V and 5 bases at J, with 10 bases between the two ends. The CDR3 DNA reads as TGCGCCAGCAGTTACAGCTCGACTGAAGCTTTCTTT. Its translation: CASSYSSTEAFF.

The chain carries TRBV2 and TRBJ2-1; possible D gene TRBD1, 6 bases. The CDR3 consists of 13 residues. Trimming removed 4 bases from V and 9 bases from J, with 13 bases in between. Germline V gene data show CDR1 as SNHLY and CDR2 as FYNNEI. CDR3 in amino acids: CASSAQGGSEQFF. CDR3 bases: TGTGCCAGCAGTGCACAGGGTGGTAGTGAGCAGTTCTTC.

The rearrangement joins TRBV18 to TRBJ2-2; 11 bases fit TRBD2. Per the germline V gene, CDR1 is KGHSH and CDR2 is LQKENI. J lost 0 bases, V lost 3 bases, and 9 bases had no gene match. The CDR3 totals 19 residues. The CDR3: CASSPESGLAGANTGELFF. In nucleotides, the CDR3 is TGTGCCAGCTCACCGGAGAGCGGACTAGCGGGCGCGAACACCGGGGAGCTGTTTTTT.

This chain uses TRBV18 with TRBJ1-2, with 7 positions matching TRBD1. Germline CDR1 is KGHSH and CDR2 is LQKENI. Trimming removed 2 bases from V and 0 bases from J; junction bases left unmatched: 15. This CDR3 spans 19 amino acids. DNA for the CDR3: TGTGCCAGCTCACCAAGGCAAACCGTCGGGACAGAAACTAACTATGGCTACACCTTC. This sequence encodes CASSPRQTVGTETNYGYTF.

The chain links TRBV7-8 to TRBJ2-1, with 8 bases aligning to TRBD2. This CDR3 region has 13 residues. Germline values: CDR1 SGHVS, CDR2 FQNEAQ. Trimming took 8 bases from V and 2 from J; bases not matched to a gene: 2. The DNA for the CDR3 is TGTGCCAGCGGCGGGGGGACCTACAATGAGCAGTTCTTC. Translation: CASGGGTYNEQFF.

The chain couples TRBV19 to TRBJ1-1; the D is unclear. This CDR3 spans 15 amino acids. The V end was cut by 2 bases, the J end by 6 bases, with 16 bases between. CDR1 LNHDA and CDR2 SQIVND come from the germline V gene (reference sequence). CDR3 residues: CASSISRVAEAEAFF. In DNA, the CDR3 is TGTGCCAGTAGTATAAGCCGGGTGGCAGAGGCTGAAGCTTTCTTT.